This T cell receptor beta chain derives from a study of blood T cell repertoires in COVID-19. The wider study: PBMCs, B-cell-depleted T cells, or T cells provided the cDNA or gDNA that made up the material.

Participant-given clinical history determined each cohort assignment. Recovery among Cohort 3 donors was established by two negative PCRs, clearance, or symptom resolution. This table comes from immunoSEQ multiplex PCR, and its TCRdb copy is limited to in-frame clones, with some not included. The sample carries some 320,000 clones, under 90% recorded once. The V and J ends lost 1 base and 4 bases respectively, with 13 bases between them. The germline gives CDR1 MNHEY, CDR2 SMNVEV (reference sequence). The CDR3 loop spans 15 amino acids. The rearrangement joins TRBV27 to TRBJ2-5, with D perhaps matching TRBD2 (6 bases). The sample comprised PBMCs or T cells enriched from blood (not recorded which). The clonotype comes from a man aged 55 to 69 who had recovered from COVID-19. The CDR3 sequence is CASSLLRRAGETQYF. CDR3 DNA sequence: TGTGCCAGCAGTTTATTGCGGAGGGCGGGAGAGACCCAGTACTTC.